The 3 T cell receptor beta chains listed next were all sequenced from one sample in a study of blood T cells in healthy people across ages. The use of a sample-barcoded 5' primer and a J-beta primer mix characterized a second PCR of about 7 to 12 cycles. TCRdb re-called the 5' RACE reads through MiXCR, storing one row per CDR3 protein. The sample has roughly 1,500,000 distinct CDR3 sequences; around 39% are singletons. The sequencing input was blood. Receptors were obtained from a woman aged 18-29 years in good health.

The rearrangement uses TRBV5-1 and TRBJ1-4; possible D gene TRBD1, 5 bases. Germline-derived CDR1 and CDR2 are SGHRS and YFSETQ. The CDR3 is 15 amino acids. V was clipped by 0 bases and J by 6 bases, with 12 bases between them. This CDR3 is CASSLAGGDDEKLFF. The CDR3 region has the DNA TGCGCCAGCAGCTTGGCCGGGGGAGACGATGAAAAACTGTTTTTT.

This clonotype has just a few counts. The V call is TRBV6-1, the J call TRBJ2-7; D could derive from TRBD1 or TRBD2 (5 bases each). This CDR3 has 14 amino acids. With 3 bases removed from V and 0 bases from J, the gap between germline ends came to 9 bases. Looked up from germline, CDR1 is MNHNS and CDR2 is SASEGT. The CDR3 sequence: CASSDRGTSYEQYF. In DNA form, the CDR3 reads TGTGCCAGCAGTGACCGAGGGACCTCCTACGAGCAGTACTTC.

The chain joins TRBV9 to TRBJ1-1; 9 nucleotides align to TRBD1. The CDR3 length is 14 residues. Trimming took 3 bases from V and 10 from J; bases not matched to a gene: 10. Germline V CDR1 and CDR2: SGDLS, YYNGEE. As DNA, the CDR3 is TGTGCCAGCAGCGCCGGGACAGGGAGGGATGGAGCTTTCTTT. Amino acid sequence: CASSAGTGRDGAFF.